This TCR beta chain came from a study of shared clonotypes between healthy human individuals. The germline V and J ends were trimmed by 6 bases and 0 bases, with 6 bases remaining between them. This CDR3 has 12 amino acids. CDR1 and CDR2 (germline): SNHLY, FYNNEI. Donors, without exception, were Caucasian adults residing in Nashville, Tennessee. This clone appeared once. The repertoire was sequenced with immunoSEQ multiplex PCR; TCRdb's copy has only in-frame clones and lacks some. The table has about 670,000 clones, 72% seen once. This receptor was identified in a woman in her twenties or thirties in good health. Input material: memory CD4+ T cells sorted from blood. The subset is: CD45RA-negative fraction. The chain couples TRBV2 to TRBJ2-7, with D hard to call. The CDR3 sequence is CASRRFSYEQYF. For the CDR3, the DNA is TGTGCCAGCAGGAGATTCTCCTACGAGCAGTACTTC.